These 10 T cell receptor beta chains share one sample of origin, sequenced in a study of blood T cell repertoires in COVID-19. The data were produced by immunoSEQ multiplex PCR, yet TCRdb's version contains in-frame clones alone and is incomplete. This repertoire shows about 400,000 clones, nearly 90% found once; its top ten account for around 1.9%. Sequencing was performed on PBMCs or T cells enriched from blood (not recorded which). These receptors were collected from a woman aged 40 to 50 with acute COVID-19.

V and J are TRBV6-2 or TRBV6-3 and TRBJ1-5; D ambiguous. The CDR3 has 15 amino acids. The germline gives CDR1 MNHEY, CDR2 SVGEGT. Trimming pared 0 bases from V and 13 bases from J, leaving 19 bases between. The CDR3 reads CASSYSNFREINQHF. The CDR3 coding sequence is TGTGCCAGCAGTTACTCGAATTTCCGCGAAATCAATCAGCATTTT.

This chain connects TRBV3-1 (or the pseudogene TRBV3-2) to TRBJ2-1; perhaps TRBD1 as D (6 bases). CDR1 and CDR2 from the germline V gene are LGHDT and YNNKEL (reference sequence). The germline V and J ends were trimmed by 2 bases and 6 bases, with 11 bases remaining between them. The CDR3 runs 14 residues. The CDR3 here is CASSQQGSSNEQFF. The DNA for the CDR3 is TGTGCCAGCAGCCAACAGGGGTCCAGCAATGAGCAGTTCTTC.

The gene calls are TRBV5-6 and TRBJ1-5, with 8 bases fitting TRBD1. Germline CDR1 SGHDT, CDR2 YYEEEE. The CDR3 contains 16 residues. V shed 3 bases and J 1 base; nucleotides not matched to a gene: 6. CDR3 nucleotides: TGTGCCAGCAGCTACGGACAGGGTAGGAGCAATCAGCCCCAGCATTTT. Translating it yields CASSYGQGRSNQPQHF.

The chain combines TRBV9 with TRBJ2-7; tentatively, D is TRBD1 (5 bases). CDR1 is SGDLS, CDR2 YYNGEE, per germline. This CDR3 spans 15 amino acids. With 0 bases removed from V and 2 bases from J, the gap between germline ends came to 12 bases. CDR3 in amino acids: CASSVATGRPYEQYF. The CDR3 DNA reads as TGTGCCAGCAGCGTAGCTACAGGACGCCCCTACGAGCAGTACTTC.

The chain joins TRBV5-4 to TRBJ2-1; TRBD2 matches at 11 bases. The CDR3 totals 16 residues. Germline trimming cut 1 base from V and 3 bases from J; bases unmatched to any gene: 3. The V gene's germline CDR1 is SGHNT and CDR2 YYREEE (reference sequence). The CDR3 DNA reads as TGTGCCAGCAGCTTGACGGGACTAGCGGACTACAATGAGCAGTTCTTC. Residues: CASSLTGLADYNEQFF.

The rearrangement joins TRBV5-1 to TRBJ2-3; D unclear. Germline V gene data show CDR1 as SGHRS and CDR2 as YFSETQ. The CDR3 is 14 amino acids. V was shortened by 5 bases and J by 0 bases, with 10 bases between the two germline ends. The CDR3: CASRPLTSTDTQYF. CDR3 in DNA: TGCGCCAGCAGGCCCTTAACTAGCACAGATACGCAGTATTTT.

This chain connects TRBV30 to TRBJ1-3; tentatively, D is TRBD1 (5 bases). Germline V gives CDR1 GTSNPN, CDR2 SVGIG (reference sequence). Trimming pared 0 bases from V and 2 bases from J, leaving 8 bases between. The CDR3 extends over 14 amino acids. CDR3 in DNA: TGTGCCTGGAGTGTCGGGGGAACTGGAAACACCATATATTTT. Translating gives CAWSVGGTGNTIYF. Together with reference TRBV30 and TRBJ1-3, the CDR3 gives the full variable domain: SQTIHQWPATLVQPVGSPLSLECTVEGTSNPNLYWYRQAAGRGLQLLFYSVGIGQISSEVPQNLSASRPQDRQFILSSKKLLLSDSGFYLCAWSVGGTGNTIYFGEGSWLTVV.

The chain employs TRBV5-6 and TRBJ1-5, with 7 bases that match TRBD1. The CDR3 runs 18 residues. Germline CDR1 is SGHDT and CDR2 is YYEEEE. The V gene end was trimmed by 4 bases and the J gene end by 4 bases; junction bases not matched to a gene: 17. The CDR3 region has the DNA TGTGCCAGCAGCCTATCGCAGGTCAGGGGGATCGGGAATCAGCCCCAGCATTTT. It codes for CASSLSQVRGIGNQPQHF.

This clone was seen once. The gene calls are TRBV24-1 and TRBJ1-1; no clear D. Germline V gives CDR1 KGHDR, CDR2 SFDVKD. Trimming took 5 bases from V and 3 from J, leaving 15 bases between them. The CDR3 consists of 15 residues. The DNA for the CDR3 is TGTGCCACCAGTGCCATCCGGGGTTCGTACACTGAAGCTTTCTTT. This sequence encodes CATSAIRGSYTEAFF.

This sequence joins TRBV7-2 and TRBJ2-2; 7 nucleotides match TRBD2. There are 15 residues in the CDR3. Germline V gene data show CDR1 as SGHTA and CDR2 as FQGNSA. With V trimmed by 2 bases and J by 4 bases, 4 bases remained unmatched. CDR3 bases: TGTGCCAGCAGCTTAAGCGGGGTCAGCACCGGGGAGCTGTTTTTT. Its protein is CASSLSGVSTGELFF.